This T cell receptor (beta chain) was sequenced for a study of blood T cells in healthy people across ages. Trimming took 5 bases from V and 8 from J; bases not matched to a gene: 11. The CDR3 extends over 15 amino acids. This clonotype has a count of ten or more. The antigen is not known. Combining a sample-barcoded 5' primer with a J-beta primer mix, a second PCR ran for roughly 6 to 11 cycles. MiXCR, applied by TCRdb to the 5' RACE reads, yields one record per CDR3 protein. The table includes approximately 810,000 distinct CDR3 sequences, 30% to 45% detected once. Total RNA was isolated from each sample in quantities of at least 6 micrograms. Study conclusions and caveats: Researchers said unsorted PBMCs prevented a conclusive naive versus antigen-experienced comparison. Among T cells, TCR beta diversity per million cells dropped roughly linearly as age rose.

The chain is built from TRBV12-3 or TRBV12-4 and TRBJ2-1; 8 bases agree with TRBD2. The clonotype originates from a man aged 18 to 30 in good health. Sequencing was performed on blood. Here the CDR3 reads CASSGGGLDFYEQFF. The CDR3 nucleotides are TGTGCCAGCAGTGGGGGGGGACTAGACTTCTATGAGCAGTTCTTC.